Each of the 2 T cell receptor beta chains below was sequenced from the same sample in a study of human versus mouse CDR3 diversity and MHC coevolution. Using immunoSEQ multiplex PCR, the repertoire was profiled, and TCRdb retains in-frame clones only, with some absent. The repertoire holds about 77,000 clones, with around 93% as singletons. Sequencing was performed on naive CD4+ T cells from blood. Subset reported: CD45RO-negative CD62L-positive naive CD4 T cells. These receptors all stem from a person between 30 and 69 years old in good health.

V usage is TRBV30 and J usage is TRBJ1-2, with no clear D. The ends were cut back, 2 bases at V and 1 base at J, with 11 bases in the middle. Germline CDR1 GTSNPN, CDR2 SVGIG (reference sequence). There are 14 residues in the CDR3. CDR3: CAWSKVSFNYGYTF. In DNA form, the CDR3 reads TGTGCCTGGAGTAAGGTTAGCTTTAACTATGGCTACACCTTC.

Notes on this clone: The junction and the germline gene differ at one end; a read error may be behind it. The chain links TRBV19 to TRBJ2-6; D unclear. Germline V gives CDR1 LNHDA, CDR2 SQIVND (reference sequence). The CDR3 spans 13 residues. CDR3 bases: TGTGCCAGTAGTATGGGTGGGCCCAACGTCCTGACTTTC. Translating it yields CASSMGGPNVLTF.